The 17 T cell receptor beta chains presented below share a single source sample, sequenced in a study of monozygotic twins with inflammatory bowel disease. TCRdb re-called the 5' RACE reads and gives one entry per CDR3 protein, without DNA. Here the sample table reports approximately 400,000 distinct CDR3 sequences. Sequences were obtained from blood. The receptors stem from a human donor with ulcerative colitis or Crohn's disease, or a healthy co-twin of an affected twin (not recorded which).

CDR3 region: CASSLAGNLNSPLHF. The chain has TRBV12-3 or TRBV12-4 and TRBJ1-6. CDR3 length: 15 amino acids.

The chain couples TRBV7-9 to TRBJ2-1; TCRdb designates TRBD2, a call that cannot be tested without DNA. This CDR3 region has 16 residues. The V gene's germline CDR1 is SEHNR and CDR2 FQNEAQ (reference sequence). CDR3 protein: CASSYGTSGGPNEQFF.

The V gene is TRBV29-1, the J gene TRBJ2-7; TCRdb selects TRBD1, and the lack of DNA leaves this call unchecked. The CDR3 is made up of 13 amino acids. Per germline, CDR1 SQVTM and CDR2 ANQGSEA. The CDR3 is CSVVQRDSYEQYF.

The chain carries TRBV4-1 and TRBJ2-3; there is no DNA to check the TCRdb D call of TRBD1. This CDR3 has 16 amino acids. The germline V gene has CDR1 MGHRA and CDR2 YSYEKL. The CDR3: CASSQRRGEPPDTQYF.

The chain recombines TRBV28 with TRBJ2-2; with no DNA, the TCRdb D assignment of TRBD2 cannot be verified. This CDR3 has 17 residues. Germline V gene lookup returns CDR1 MDHEN and CDR2 SYDVKM. The CDR3 loop is CASSLWAGGPDTGELFF.

V is TRBV30 and J is TRBJ2-7; TCRdb calls TRBD1, which cannot be checked without DNA. Germline-derived CDR1 and CDR2 are GTSNPN and SVGIG (reference sequence). The CDR3 length is 11 residues. CDR3 residues: CACRGGNEQYF.

The gene calls are TRBV20-1 and TRBJ2-1; the D call of TRBD2 rests on TCRdb alone, since no DNA is present to check it. CDR1 DFQATT and CDR2 SNEGSKA come from the germline V gene (reference sequence). The length of the CDR3 is 15 residues. Here the CDR3 reads CSARTSGGISNEQFF.

The gene calls are TRBV20-1 and TRBJ1-6; there is no DNA to check the TCRdb D call of TRBD1. The V gene's germline CDR1 is DFQATT and CDR2 SNEGSKA (reference sequence). CDR3 length equals 13 residues. This CDR3 reads CSARTGNNSPLHF.

CDR3 loop: CASSLGQGIQGTEAFF. The J gene is TRBJ1-1, the V gene TRBV7-9; TCRdb indicates TRBD1, and absent DNA this call remains unverified. The CDR3 is 16 amino acids. Germline V lookup: CDR1 SEHNR, CDR2 FQNEAQ (reference sequence).

The chain links TRBV10-3 to TRBJ2-1. This CDR3 has 15 residues. The germline V gene encodes CDR1 ENHRY and CDR2 SYGVKD. This CDR3 reads CAISEDTRHKDEQFF.

The chain links TRBV5-1 to TRBJ2-1. Germline CDR1 and CDR2: SGHRS and YFSETQ. The CDR3 sequence is 15 residues long. The CDR3 protein is CASSLDWTFYNEQFF.

The gene calls are TRBV27 and TRBJ2-2; TCRdb selects TRBD2, and the lack of DNA leaves this call unchecked. The CDR3 is made up of 16 amino acids. The V gene's germline CDR1 is MNHEY and CDR2 SMNVEV (reference sequence). CDR3 sequence: CASSVQSGRANGELFF.

This sequence joins TRBV2 and TRBJ2-1. The V gene's germline CDR1 is SNHLY and CDR2 FYNNEI. CDR3 size: 11 residues. The CDR3 is CASRAWNEQFF.

The rearrangement joins TRBV5-1 to TRBJ2-2; TCRdb's D call of TRBD1 is untestable without DNA. Per germline, CDR1 SGHRS and CDR2 YFSETQ. The CDR3 consists of 16 residues. CDR3: CASSNGQGTSTGELFF.

This rearrangement joins TRBV12-5 to TRBJ1-2; with no DNA, the TCRdb D assignment of TRBD1 cannot be verified. CDR1 and CDR2 from the germline V gene are LGHNT and FRNRAP. The CDR3 extends over 14 amino acids. This chain's CDR3 is CASGGDRTNYGYTF.

V gene TRBV7-9 combines with J gene TRBJ2-3. The germline CDR1 and CDR2 sequences are SEHNR and FQNEAQ (reference sequence). The CDR3 loop spans 16 amino acids. CDR3 amino acids: CASSHPTSDGTDTQYF.

The chain links TRBV16 to TRBJ2-7. The CDR3 is made up of 14 amino acids. CDR1 and CDR2 (germline): KGHSY, FQNENV. The CDR3 sequence: CASSPQGGSHEQYF.